Given below is one T cell receptor (beta chain) in context. What it binds is unknown. The length of the CDR3 is 13 residues. CDR1 and CDR2 from the germline V gene are SNHLY and FYNNEI. V was shortened by 8 bases and J by 7 bases, with 15 bases between the two germline ends. This entry belongs to a study of cytomegalovirus exposure and HLA in healthy donors. Findings and limits, study-wide: Exclusion applied to some V segments, including TRBV6-2 and TRBV6-3, as they were indistinguishable. It has been reported that TCR beta sequences accurately predicted the HLA-A and HLA-B alleles of most subjects. The productive fraction for most TCR beta V segments was about 90% or about 30% in an earlier analysis.

Both 60 Vbeta primers and 13 Jbeta primers went into the PCR. TCRdb's copy holds only in-frame clones and misses some; the assay was immunoSEQ multiplex PCR. The sample lists around 150,000 clones, approximately 78% occurring once. The specimen sequenced was PBMCs. The chain has TRBV2 and TRBJ2-1, with D possibly matching TRBD2 (7 bases). The receptor was derived from a woman between 50 and 59 years old in good health and CMV-seropositive. The DNA for the CDR3 is TGTGCCAGCGGGGGGGCCTATTTAAATGAGCAGTTCTTC. This encodes CASGGAYLNEQFF.